This paragraph reports one TCR beta chain. Antigen specificity is unknown. The V segment lost 7 bases and the J segment 7 bases; nucleotides outside the gene matches: 11. Looked up from germline, CDR1 is SGHRS and CDR2 is YFSETQ. This CDR3 region has 16 residues. The sample comes from a study of pediatric ulcerative colitis. Study-level points and caveats: Blood samples from a couple of patients yielded substantially fewer templates and were excluded from blood-rectal overlap analysis. Two rectal clonotypes were found only in ulcerative colitis patients, all of them.

Libraries were prepared by immunoSEQ multiplex PCR; TCRdb keeps only in-frame clonotypes and omits some of them. The sample consists of roughly 70,000 clones, roughly nine tenths of them appearing once. The receptor was derived from a boy between 10 and 17 years old with severe ulcerative colitis. Source material: blood. V is TRBV5-1 and J is TRBJ2-7; 16 nucleotides agree with TRBD2. In DNA, the CDR3 is TGCGCCAGCTTTGAATTTCCGGGACTAGCGGGAGGGGAGCAGTACTTC. Translated, it gives CASFEFPGLAGGEQYF. The variable domain in full, with the rest retrieved from reference TRBV5-1 and TRBJ2-7, is KAGVTQTPRYLIKTRGQQVTLSCSPISGHRSVSWYQQTPGQGLQFLFEYFSETQRNKGNFPGRFSGRQFSNSRSEMNVSTLELGDSALYLCASFEFPGLAGGEQYFGPGTRLTVT.